This T cell receptor beta chain derives from a study of blood T cell repertoires in COVID-19. About the research overall: Samples of COVID-19 (acute and convalescent) were obtained from the United States, Italy and Spain. The cDNA or gDNA used as material had been derived from T cells, B-cell-depleted T cells, or PBMCs.

As processed by the authors: Scientists estimated how many nucleated cells there were by amplifying reference gene primers. The data were produced by immunoSEQ multiplex PCR, yet TCRdb's version contains in-frame clones alone and is incomplete. Clonal size and the V and J genes are those of that table, whereas D and trimming came from the DNA. The sample yields roughly 140,000 clones, approximately 84% seen once. This CDR3 is 16 amino acids long. Germline CDR1 is SGHTA and CDR2 is FQGNSA. V was clipped by 5 bases and J by 4 bases; unmatched bases: 12. The sample was peripheral blood. This TCR derives from a human donor in a cohort sampled during active COVID-19. The gene calls are TRBV7-2 and TRBJ2-7; TRBD2 matches at 9 bases. CDR3 sequence reads: CASSVSLAGDGYEQYF. CDR3 bases: TGTGCCAGCAGCGTTAGCTTAGCGGGGGACGGGTACGAGCAGTACTTC.